This T cell receptor beta chain was recorded in a study of cytomegalovirus exposure and HLA in healthy donors. Whole-study findings and limits: Prediction of most subjects' HLA-A and HLA-B alleles by TCR beta sequences was reportedly accurate. In a later analysis, donors in an Asian-associated ancestry cluster reportedly had fewer N-insertions in productive TCRs than the cohort mean. It is likely that the observed cluster of highly shared sequence variants was a sequencing artifact.

With 60 Vbeta and 13 Jbeta primers, the PCR was carried out. Here immunoSEQ multiplex PCR was the method, and the copy in TCRdb shows in-frame clones only, minus some. The sample includes more than 65,000 clones, 67% of them seen just once. The J segment lost 10 bases and the V segment lost 8 bases, leaving 10 bases of the junction unmatched. Germline V gives CDR1 DFQATT, CDR2 SNEGSKA (reference sequence). CDR3 length: 11 residues. A remark on this clone: Its antigen is undetermined.

The source of this sequence is a woman between 45 and 60 years old in good health and CMV-seropositive. The chain is built from TRBV20-1 and TRBJ1-1; 7 bases line up with TRBD1. The sequenced sample was PBMCs. The CDR3 DNA follows: TGCAGTCTAGGGCAGGGGGTGATAGCTTTCTTT. Its translation is CSLGQGVIAFF.